The 16 T cell receptor beta chains reported below all come from one sample, sequenced in a study of CD8+CD57+ T cells in acquired aplastic anemia. TCR beta VDJ and CDR3 profiles were obtained from a genomic DNA template. TCRdb re-called the reads through MiXCR, storing one row per CDR3 protein. This sample has roughly 420,000 distinct CDR3 sequences, with approximately 70% found just once. Specimen: sorted CD4+, CD8+, or CD8+CD57+ T cells (not recorded which) from PBMCs. These receptors all stem from a human donor in good health, serving as a control.

The CDR3 sequence: CASSSSERALNTEAFF. DNA of the CDR3: TGTGCCAGCAGCTCCTCCGAGAGGGCCTTGAACACTGAAGCTTTCTTT. The V gene is TRBV11-1, the J gene TRBJ1-1; D unclear. The germline V and J ends were trimmed by 4 bases and 0 bases, with 15 bases remaining between them. Germline V CDR1 and CDR2: SGHAT, FQDESV (reference sequence). CDR3 length: 16 residues.

Only one count was recorded for this clonotype. This sequence joins TRBV20-1 and TRBJ1-2; 8 bases are a match to TRBD1. The CDR3 totals 13 residues. Germline V lookup: CDR1 DFQATT, CDR2 SNEGSKA (reference sequence). J was trimmed by 7 bases and V by 0 bases; bases with no gene match: 4. Here the CDR3 reads CSARERTGGGYTF. CDR3 nucleotide sequence: TGCAGTGCTAGAGAACGCACAGGGGGTGGCTACACCTTC.

To note about this clonotype: This CDR3 is missing its conserved last phenylalanine or tryptophan, likely due to a read error. The rearrangement uses TRBV19 and TRBJ1-5; D gene ambiguous. V lost 7 bases, J lost 13 bases, and 26 bases lay in between. The germline CDR1 and CDR2 sequences are LNHDA and SQIVND (reference sequence). CDR3 size: 15 residues. CDR3 amino acids: CASTLGLHSNEAQHG. The CDR3 DNA reads as TGTGCCAGTACGCTAGGGCTACATAGCAATGAGGCTCAGCATGGA.

The V gene is TRBV7-3, the J gene TRBJ1-6; perhaps TRBD1 as D (6 bases). Trimming removed 5 bases at V and 13 bases at J, with 27 bases between. Germline-derived CDR1 and CDR2 are SGHTA and FQGTGA. This CDR3 region has 17 residues. CDR3 coding DNA: TGTGCCAGCAGCACGTTACCGGGGTGGGACACTGAAGCTCCCCTCCACTTT. It yields the protein CASSTLPGWDTEAPLHF.

This chain uses TRBV5-1 with TRBJ1-2; the match to TRBD1 covers 9 bases. Losses at the gene ends were 2 bases for V and 8 bases for J; bases not matched to a gene: 7. CDR3 size: 14 residues. Per the germline V gene, CDR1 is SGHRS and CDR2 is YFSETQ. The CDR3 protein is CASSLLDRGGGYTF. In DNA, the CDR3 is TGCGCCAGCAGCTTATTGGACAGGGGTGGAGGCTACACCTTC.

About this clonotype: At one boundary the junction diverges from the germline segment, which might be a read error. V and J are TRBV10-3 and TRBJ2-6, with 7 bases fitting TRBD1. The germline V gene encodes CDR1 ENHRY and CDR2 SYGVKD. The CDR3 extends over 17 amino acids. The CDR3 nucleotides read TGTGCCAGCACCGATTTCCAGGGGGAAGTCGGGGCGCACGACTTCAGTTTC. It is translated as CASTDFQGEVGAHDFSF.

The chain couples TRBV5-1 to TRBJ2-7, with TRBD1 matching over 8 bases. The trim removed 2 bases at V and 2 bases at J, leaving 3 bases unmatched. Germline V gene lookup returns CDR1 SGHRS and CDR2 YFSETQ. The CDR3 extends over 14 amino acids. The CDR3 protein is CASSFARGPYEQYF. The DNA for the CDR3 is TGCGCCAGCAGCTTCGCCAGGGGGCCCTACGAGCAGTACTTC. Full variable domain (remainder filled in from reference TRBV5-1 and TRBJ2-7): KAGVTQTPRYLIKTRGQQVTLSCSPISGHRSVSWYQQTPGQGLQFLFEYFSETQRNKGNFPGRFSGRQFSNSRSEMNVSTLELGDSALYLCASSFARGPYEQYFGPGTRLTVT.

Worth noting for this clonotype: A read error is possible here, since a much larger clone lies one base away. The chain links TRBV15 to TRBJ2-3; 8 bases fit TRBD2. The CDR3 is 17 residues long. Germline loops: CDR1 LNHNV, CDR2 YYDKDF (reference sequence). The CDR3: CASSTLEAGGFTDTRYF. CDR3 sequence (DNA): TGTGCCAGCAGCACGCTAGAGGCGGGGGGATTCACAGATACGCGGTATTTT.

The J gene is TRBJ2-7, the V gene TRBV10-3; the D gene is possibly TRBD2 (7 bases). Germline V lookup: CDR1 ENHRY, CDR2 SYGVKD. CDR3 length: 13 residues. V was shortened by 3 bases and J by 7 bases, with 13 bases between the two germline ends. The CDR3 DNA follows: TGTGCCATCAGTGAAGGGGGGGGCAGAGAGCAGTACTTC. It encodes CAISEGGGREQYF.

The chain has TRBV9 and TRBJ2-3, with TRBD2 matching over 10 bases. The CDR3 has 16 amino acids. V shed 3 bases and J 5 bases; nucleotides not matched to a gene: 9. Germline V gene sequence: CDR1 SGDLS, CDR2 YYNGEE. CDR3 sequence reads: CASSDPLAGAGDTQYF. CDR3 nucleotide sequence: TGTGCCAGCAGCGACCCTCTAGCGGGGGCGGGAGATACGCAGTATTTT. Using reference TRBV9 and TRBJ2-3 for the parts outside the CDR3, the full variable domain is DSGVTQTPKHLITATGQRVTLRCSPRSGDLSVYWYQQSLDQGLQFLIQYYNGEERAKGNILERFSAQQFPDLHSELNLSSLELGDSALYFCASSDPLAGAGDTQYFGPGTRLTVL.

This clonotype appeared once. At one boundary the junction diverges from the germline segment, which might be a read error. V is TRBV7-2 and J is TRBJ1-6; unclear D gene. The CDR3 loop spans 13 amino acids. Per germline, CDR1 SGHTA and CDR2 FQGNSA. The CDR3 sequence: CASSSEFDSHHLF. CDR3 DNA sequence: TGTGCCAGCAGCTCGGAATTTGATTCCCACCACCTCTTT.

The gene calls are TRBV2 and TRBJ2-1; TRBD2 agrees at 13 bases. The V gene's germline CDR1 is SNHLY and CDR2 FYNNEI. There are 16 residues in the CDR3. With 9 bases clipped from V and 0 bases from J, the junction kept 5 bases outside the gene matches. Here the CDR3 reads CARGTSGTLSYNEQFF. The CDR3 DNA reads TGTGCCAGGGGGACTAGCGGGACCCTCTCCTACAATGAGCAGTTCTTC.

The chain joins TRBV10-3 to TRBJ2-7; 7 bases agree with TRBD1. Germline V gene lookup returns CDR1 ENHRY and CDR2 SYGVKD. The ends lost 10 bases at V and 7 bases at J; junction bases unmatched: 7. The CDR3 totals 11 residues. The CDR3 sequence is CATAGTEEQYF. In nucleotides, the CDR3 is TGTGCCACTGCCGGGACAGAAGAGCAGTACTTC.

The chain links TRBV5-8 to TRBJ1-1; no firm D call. Germline loops: CDR1 SGHTS, CDR2 YDEGEE. The length of the CDR3 is 12 residues. V was shortened by 0 bases and J by 6 bases, with 6 bases between the two germline ends. In DNA, the CDR3 is TGTGCCAGCAGCTTGGCGGGGTCTGAAGCTTTCTTT. Encoded protein: CASSLAGSEAFF.

The rearrangement joins TRBV7-3 to TRBJ1-6, with D hard to call. Trimming pared 3 bases from V and 5 bases from J, leaving 8 bases between. The CDR3 loop spans 14 amino acids. CDR1 is SGHTA and CDR2 is FQGTGA in the germline V gene. CDR3 DNA sequence: TGTGCCAGCAGCTTGAGACGGGATAATTCACCCCTCCACTTT. Residues: CASSLRRDNSPLHF.

This clonotype was observed at least ten times. This sequence joins TRBV15 and TRBJ2-1; D is unresolved. The CDR3 has 17 residues. The germline V gene has CDR1 LNHNV and CDR2 YYDKDF (reference sequence). V gave up 5 bases and J gave up 0 bases, with 17 bases separating them. This chain's CDR3 is CATSPRVGRYSYNEQFF. The CDR3 nucleotides are TGTGCCACCAGCCCCCGGGTGGGCAGGTACTCCTACAATGAGCAGTTCTTC.